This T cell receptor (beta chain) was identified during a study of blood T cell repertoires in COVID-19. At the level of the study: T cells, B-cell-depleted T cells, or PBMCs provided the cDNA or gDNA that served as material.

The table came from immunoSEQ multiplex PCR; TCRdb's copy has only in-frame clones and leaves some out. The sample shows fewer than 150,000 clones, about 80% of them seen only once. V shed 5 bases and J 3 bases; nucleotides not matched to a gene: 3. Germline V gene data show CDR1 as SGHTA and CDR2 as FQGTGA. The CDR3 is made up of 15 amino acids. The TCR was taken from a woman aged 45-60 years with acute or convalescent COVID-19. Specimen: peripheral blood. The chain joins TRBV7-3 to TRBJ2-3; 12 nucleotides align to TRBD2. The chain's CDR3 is CASSRLAGDTDTQYF. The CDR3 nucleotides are TGTGCCAGCAGCCGACTAGCGGGGGATACAGATACGCAGTATTTT.